One and the same sample provided the 5 T cell receptor beta chains below, sequenced in a study of T cell responses to AZD1222 COVID-19 vaccine. TCRdb's copy holds only in-frame clones and misses some; the assay was immunoSEQ multiplex PCR. The repertoire has some 130,000 clones, approximately 88% of them found once; the top ten carry just under 6.5%. The material was peripheral blood, obtained on day 0 of AZD1222 vaccination. The receptor source for this set is an adult in good health.

The chain is built from TRBV19 and TRBJ2-3; maybe TRBD2 (5 bases). CDR1 and CDR2 (germline): LNHDA, SQIVND (reference sequence). With 5 bases removed from V and 7 bases from J, the gap between germline ends came to 16 bases. The CDR3 is 14 amino acids. The CDR3 sequence: CASSQIDRGNTQYF. As DNA, the CDR3 is TGTGCCAGTAGTCAGATAGACCGGGGAAATACGCAGTATTTT.

The V call is TRBV14, the J call TRBJ2-7; TRBD2 is a possible D gene (6 bases). The V end was cut by 0 bases, the J end by 5 bases, with 17 bases between. CDR3 length equals 16 residues. Germline CDR1 reads SGHDN; CDR2 reads FVKESK. Written as DNA, the CDR3 is TGTGCCAGCAGCCAAGATCGGGGGTTCATTAACGACGAGCAGTACTTC. Translation gives CASSQDRGFINDEQYF.

The chain employs TRBV7-9 and TRBJ1-2; unclear D gene. The length of the CDR3 is 15 residues. The germline CDR1 and CDR2 sequences are SEHNR and FQNEAQ (reference sequence). Deletions cut 5 bases from V and 7 bases from J, with 20 bases between. CDR3 nucleotide sequence: TGTGCCAGCAGCCCAAGCCTTGGACCAAGGGCTGGCTACACCTTC. Its protein product is CASSPSLGPRAGYTF.

This clone was detected a few times. The rearrangement links TRBV6-6 to TRBJ1-1, with D possibly matching TRBD1 (5 bases). Between the trimmed V and J ends, which lost 6 bases and 10 bases, there was a span of 12 bases. Germline CDR1 and CDR2: MNHNY and SVGAGI (reference sequence). The CDR3 has 11 amino acids. DNA for the CDR3: TGTGCCAGCAGGGGAGGGGAGGGAGCTTTCTTT. It is translated as CASRGGEGAFF.

This sequence joins TRBV9 and TRBJ1-6, with 9 bases matching TRBD1. Losses at the gene ends were 0 bases for V and 0 bases for J; bases not matched to a gene: 7. The CDR3 consists of 19 residues. Looked up from germline, CDR1 is SGDLS and CDR2 is YYNGEE. CDR3 protein: CASSVGPGTGSSYNSPLHF. CDR3 DNA sequence: TGTGCCAGCAGCGTAGGCCCCGGGACAGGGAGCTCCTATAATTCACCCCTCCACTTT.